A single sample gave rise to the 9 T cell receptor beta chains below, sequenced in a study of blood T cell repertoires in COVID-19 (dated by TCRdb to about 2020). Libraries were constructed by the immunoSEQ multiplex PCR assay. Here the immuneACCESS table is served through TCRdb, limited to in-frame sequences with V and J called. Missing clones are a known gap in these copies; in checked studies unresolved V genes cover under half, and the rest lacks a known reason. This sample holds about 370,000 clones; 80% to 90% were observed only once. Roughly 0.99% of the sample is held by the ten biggest clonotypes. Sequenced: PBMCs or T cells enriched from blood (not recorded which). The receptors were gathered from a man aged 18-30 years who had recovered from COVID-19.

This clone was detected once. V gene TRBV18 combines with J gene TRBJ2-7, with 8 nucleotides matching TRBD1. J lost 4 bases, V lost 6 bases, and 11 bases had no gene match. Per the germline V gene, CDR1 is KGHSH and CDR2 is LQKENI. CDR3 length equals 15 residues. The CDR3 nucleotides read TGTGCCAGCTCCCTACTTGGGACAGGATCTTACGAGCAGTACTTC. Amino acids: CASSLLGTGSYEQYF.

CDR3 sequence (DNA): TGCGCCAGCAGCGCAGGACTTTCGAGCGAGCAGTACTTC. Encoded protein: CASSAGLSSEQYF. The chain links TRBV10-1 to TRBJ2-7; D perhaps matches TRBD2 (5 bases). Trimming took off 6 bases at V and 6 bases at J, with 15 bases between the two ends. This CDR3 has 13 residues. Germline V gene sequence: CDR1 WNHNN, CDR2 SYGVQD (reference sequence).

This chain joins TRBV2 and TRBJ1-2; 9 bases fit TRBD1. Germline V CDR1 and CDR2: SNHLY, FYNNEI. V was pared by 6 bases and J by 8 bases, with 16 bases of the junction left unmatched. The CDR3 sequence is 16 residues long. Here the CDR3 DNA reads TGTGCCAGCAGCGTAACAGGGGGCGCCCCCTCAGGGGGCTACACCTTC. Translated: CASSVTGGAPSGGYTF.

This rearrangement joins TRBV7-3 to TRBJ2-5, with TRBD1 identical over 9 bases. Trimming removed 5 bases from V and 7 bases from J; junction bases left unmatched: 14. Germline assignment: CDR1 SGHTA and CDR2 FQGTGA. The CDR3 is 16 amino acids. The CDR3 sequence: CASSPPRTGAGVTQYF. CDR3 in DNA: TGTGCCAGCAGCCCCCCACGGACAGGGGCTGGGGTGACCCAGTACTTC.

The chain links TRBV5-1 to TRBJ2-3; TRBD2 is a possible D gene (6 bases). The CDR3 loop spans 15 amino acids. Per germline, CDR1 SGHRS and CDR2 YFSETQ. The V gene lost 4 bases and the J gene lost 0 bases, with 12 bases spanning the gap. For the CDR3, the DNA is TGCGCCAGCAGCATGGGACTTACTAGCACAGATACGCAGTATTTT. Encoded protein: CASSMGLTSTDTQYF.

The sample holds one count of this clone. The chain couples TRBV4-1 to TRBJ1-3; 9 nucleotides match TRBD1. The CDR3 runs to 15 residues. Per the germline V gene, CDR1 is MGHRA and CDR2 is YSYEKL. V was pared by 2 bases and J by 2 bases, with 1 base of the junction left unmatched. CDR3 residues: CASSQRDRAGNTIYF. CDR3 DNA: TGCGCCAGCAGCCAACGGGACAGGGCTGGAAACACCATATATTTT.

The rearrangement joins TRBV5-6 to TRBJ2-7; D is possibly TRBD1 (5 bases). V dropped 5 bases and J dropped 3 bases, with 15 bases sitting between them. The CDR3 sequence is 14 residues long. The germline V gene has CDR1 SGHDT and CDR2 YYEEEE. In DNA, the CDR3 is TGTGCCAGCAGTCCCGACAGAGAAGTCTACGAGCAGTACTTC. Its translation: CASSPDREVYEQYF.

This sequence joins TRBV15 and TRBJ1-1; D gene ambiguous. V dropped 1 base and J dropped 4 bases, with 10 bases sitting between them. The CDR3 runs to 14 residues. Germline V lookup: CDR1 LNHNV, CDR2 YYDKDF (reference sequence). The CDR3 loop is CATSRGLHSTEAFF. CDR3 nucleotide sequence: TGTGCCACCAGCAGAGGCCTCCATAGCACTGAAGCTTTCTTT.

The V call is TRBV18, the J call TRBJ1-5; D unclear. Germline CDR1 KGHSH, CDR2 LQKENI. There are 15 residues in the CDR3. V lost 4 bases and J 0 bases, leaving 10 bases between the germline ends. The DNA for the CDR3 is TGTGCCAGCTCACAGGAGCCTTATAGCAATCAGCCCCAGCATTTT. This sequence encodes CASSQEPYSNQPQHF.